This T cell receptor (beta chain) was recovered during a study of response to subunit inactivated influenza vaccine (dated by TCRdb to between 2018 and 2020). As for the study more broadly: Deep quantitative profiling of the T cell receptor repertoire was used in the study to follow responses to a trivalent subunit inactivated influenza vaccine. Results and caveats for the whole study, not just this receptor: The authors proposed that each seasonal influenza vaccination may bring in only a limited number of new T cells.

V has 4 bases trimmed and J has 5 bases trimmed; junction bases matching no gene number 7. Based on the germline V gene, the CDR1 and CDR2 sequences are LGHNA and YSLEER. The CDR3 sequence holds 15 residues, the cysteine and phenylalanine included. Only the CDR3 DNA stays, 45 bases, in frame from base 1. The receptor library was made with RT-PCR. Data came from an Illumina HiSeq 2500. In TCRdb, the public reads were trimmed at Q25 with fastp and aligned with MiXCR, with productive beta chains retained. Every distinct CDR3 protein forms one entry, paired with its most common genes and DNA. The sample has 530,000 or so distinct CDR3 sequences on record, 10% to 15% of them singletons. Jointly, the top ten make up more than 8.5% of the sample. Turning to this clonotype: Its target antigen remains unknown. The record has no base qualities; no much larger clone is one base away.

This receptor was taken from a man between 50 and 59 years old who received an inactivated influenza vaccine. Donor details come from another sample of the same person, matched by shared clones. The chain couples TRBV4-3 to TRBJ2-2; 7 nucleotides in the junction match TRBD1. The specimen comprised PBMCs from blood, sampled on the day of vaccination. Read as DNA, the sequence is TGCGCCAGCAGCCCGAGGACAGGCACAACCGGGGAGCTGTTTTTT. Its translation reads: CASSPRTGTTGELFF.